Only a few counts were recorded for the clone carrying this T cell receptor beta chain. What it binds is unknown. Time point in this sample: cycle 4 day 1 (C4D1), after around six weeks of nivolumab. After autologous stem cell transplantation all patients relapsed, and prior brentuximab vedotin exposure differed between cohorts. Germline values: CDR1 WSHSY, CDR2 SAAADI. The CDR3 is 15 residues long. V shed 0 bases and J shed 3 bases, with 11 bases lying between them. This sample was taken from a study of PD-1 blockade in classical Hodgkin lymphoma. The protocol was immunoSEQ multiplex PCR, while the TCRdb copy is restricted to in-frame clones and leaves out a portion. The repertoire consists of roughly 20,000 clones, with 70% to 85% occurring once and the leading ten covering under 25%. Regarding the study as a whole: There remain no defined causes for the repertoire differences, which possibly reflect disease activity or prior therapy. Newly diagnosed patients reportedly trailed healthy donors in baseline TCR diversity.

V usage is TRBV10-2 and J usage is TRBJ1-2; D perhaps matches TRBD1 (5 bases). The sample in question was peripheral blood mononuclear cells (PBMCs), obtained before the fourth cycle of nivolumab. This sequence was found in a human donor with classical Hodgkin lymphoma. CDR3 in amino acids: CASSESDQGYYGYTF. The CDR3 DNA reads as TGCGCCAGCAGTGAGTCGGATCAGGGATACTATGGCTACACCTTC.